The clone carrying this TCR beta chain turned up a few times. No antigen is known for it. The data are from a study of response to subunit inactivated influenza vaccine. V was cut by 2 bases and J by 5 bases, with 10 bases left in between. Germline V lookup: CDR1 SQVTM, CDR2 ANQGSEA. CDR3 size: 13 residues. Points from the study as a whole: Each seasonal influenza vaccination, the authors suggested, recruits few new T cells.

Each CDR3 protein gets one entry after TCRdb re-called the RT-PCR reads with MiXCR. The top ten hold around 7.6% of the sample, which has roughly 650,000 distinct CDR3 sequences, 13% to 15% seen once. The chain is built from TRBV29-1 and TRBJ2-1; no clear D. The sample consisted of PBMCs from blood, taken roughly 15 days before vaccination. This TCR was sampled from a man over 45 who received an inactivated influenza vaccine. CDR3 nucleotides: TGCAGCGTTGAACGGTCGGTCAACAATGAGCAGTTCTTC. Its protein product is CSVERSVNNEQFF.